This T cell receptor beta chain emerged from a study of T cells expressing NK-cell markers. About the research overall: Eight donors were sequenced, seven testing HCMV-seropositive and one testing seronegative. Study results and caveats: Dominant NKG2C+ clonotypes in 6 or 7 donors made up roughly 1.0-7.0% of CD8+ T cells. Leadership of the CD3+CD56-NKG2C+ fraction also belonged to these clonotypes in a few donors.

A remark on this clonotype: Its cognate antigen is unknown.

With UMIs, 5'RACE template switching was used to make TCR beta cDNA. No DNA is given; TCRdb re-called the 5' RACE reads and lists each CDR3 protein once. This listing includes about 460,000 distinct CDR3 sequences. Per the germline V gene, CDR1 is SGHRS and CDR2 is YFSETQ. The CDR3 runs to 15 residues. V usage is TRBV5-1 and J usage is TRBJ2-1; with no DNA, the TCRdb D assignment of TRBD1 cannot be verified. The sample was blood T cells: a sorted CD56 or NKG2C T cell subset, CD4+ or CD8+ T cells, or bulk PBMC T cells (not recorded which). The clonotype originates from a woman in her 50s in good health. Here the CDR3 reads CASSLVGGGSSEQFF.